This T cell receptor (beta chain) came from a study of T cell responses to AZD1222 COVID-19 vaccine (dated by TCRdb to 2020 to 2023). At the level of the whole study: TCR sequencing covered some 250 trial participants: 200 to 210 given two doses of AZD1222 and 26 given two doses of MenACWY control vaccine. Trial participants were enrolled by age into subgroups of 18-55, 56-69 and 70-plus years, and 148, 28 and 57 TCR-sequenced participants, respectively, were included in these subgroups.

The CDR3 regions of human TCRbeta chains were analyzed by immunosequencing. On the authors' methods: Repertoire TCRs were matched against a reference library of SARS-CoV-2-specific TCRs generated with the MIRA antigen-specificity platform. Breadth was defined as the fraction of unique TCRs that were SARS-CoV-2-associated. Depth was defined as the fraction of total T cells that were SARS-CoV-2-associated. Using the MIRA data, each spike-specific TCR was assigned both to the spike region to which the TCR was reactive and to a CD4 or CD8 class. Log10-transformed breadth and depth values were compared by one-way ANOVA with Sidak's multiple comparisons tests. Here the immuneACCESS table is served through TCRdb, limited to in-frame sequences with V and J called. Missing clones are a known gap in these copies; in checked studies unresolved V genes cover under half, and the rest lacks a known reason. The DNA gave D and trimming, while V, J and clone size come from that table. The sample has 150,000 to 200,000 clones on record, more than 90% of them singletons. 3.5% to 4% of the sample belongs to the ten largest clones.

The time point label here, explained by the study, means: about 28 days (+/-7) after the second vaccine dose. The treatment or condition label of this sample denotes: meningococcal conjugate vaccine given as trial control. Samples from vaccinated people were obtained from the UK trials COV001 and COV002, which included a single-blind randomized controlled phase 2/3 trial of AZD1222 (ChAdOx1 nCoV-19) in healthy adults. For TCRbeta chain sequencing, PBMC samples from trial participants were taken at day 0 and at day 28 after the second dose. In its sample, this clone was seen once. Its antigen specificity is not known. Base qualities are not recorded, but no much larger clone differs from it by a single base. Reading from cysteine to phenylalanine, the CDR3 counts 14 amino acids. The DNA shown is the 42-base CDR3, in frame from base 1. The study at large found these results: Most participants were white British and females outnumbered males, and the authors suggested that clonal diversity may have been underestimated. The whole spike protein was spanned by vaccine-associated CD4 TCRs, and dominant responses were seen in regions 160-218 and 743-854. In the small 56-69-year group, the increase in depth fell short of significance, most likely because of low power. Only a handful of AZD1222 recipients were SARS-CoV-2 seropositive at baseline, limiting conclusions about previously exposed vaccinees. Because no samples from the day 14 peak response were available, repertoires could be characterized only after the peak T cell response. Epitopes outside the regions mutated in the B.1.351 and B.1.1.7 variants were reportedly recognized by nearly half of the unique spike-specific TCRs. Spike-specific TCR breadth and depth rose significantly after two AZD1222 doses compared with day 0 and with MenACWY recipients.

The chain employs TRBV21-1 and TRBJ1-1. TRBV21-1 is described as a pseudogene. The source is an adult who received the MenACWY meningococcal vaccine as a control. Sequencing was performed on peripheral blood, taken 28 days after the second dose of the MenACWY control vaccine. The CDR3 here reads CASSLPRGNTEAFF. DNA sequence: TGTGCCAGCAGCCTTCCCCGGGGGAACACTGAAGCTTTCTTT.